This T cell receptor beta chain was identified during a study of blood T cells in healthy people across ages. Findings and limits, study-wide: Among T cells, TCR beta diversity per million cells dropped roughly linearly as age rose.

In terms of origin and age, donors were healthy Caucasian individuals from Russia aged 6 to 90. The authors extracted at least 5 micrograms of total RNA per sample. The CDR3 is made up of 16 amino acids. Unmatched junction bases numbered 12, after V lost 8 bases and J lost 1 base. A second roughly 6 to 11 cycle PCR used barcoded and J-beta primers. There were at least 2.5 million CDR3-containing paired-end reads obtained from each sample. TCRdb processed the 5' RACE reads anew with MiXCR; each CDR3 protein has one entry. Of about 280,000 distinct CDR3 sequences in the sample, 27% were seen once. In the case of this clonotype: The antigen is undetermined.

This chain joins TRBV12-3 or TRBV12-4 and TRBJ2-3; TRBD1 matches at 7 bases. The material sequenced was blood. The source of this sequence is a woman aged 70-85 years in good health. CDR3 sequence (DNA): TGTGCCAGCCGGGACCCGACAGGGTCAGGCACAGATACGCAGTATTTT. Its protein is CASRDPTGSGTDTQYF.